This TCR beta chain originates from a study of Graves' ophthalmopathy and Graves' hyperthyroidism. V lost 7 bases to trimming and J lost 0 bases, with 13 bases between them. CDR1 is SGHVS and CDR2 is FQNEAQ in the germline V gene. The CDR3 totals 15 residues. RNA transcripts were the source from which TCR beta CDR3 regions were amplified. RT-PCR with HTBI primers came first, then second-round multiplex PCR. TCRdb fed the multiplex PCR reads into MiXCR, producing one record per CDR3 protein. The data show about 480,000 distinct CDR3 sequences, with roughly 14% seen just once and roughly 10% held by the top ten. For donors with ophthalmopathy, the disease showed moderate-to-severe activity, reached CAS ≥3 and NOSPECS ≥4, and had lasted under 3 months. If patients had other autoimmune diseases, uncontrolled infections, pregnancy or lactation, they were excluded. Patients were diagnosed from clinical symptoms, serum thyroxine, TRAb, thyroid ultrasound and orbital computed tomography.

The sequenced sample consisted of blood. The clonotype comes from a woman in her 30s with Graves' ophthalmopathy. This chain connects TRBV7-8 to TRBJ1-5; tentative D call: TRBD1 (5 bases). In DNA, the CDR3 is TGTGCCAGCACCTTTGGGGGGGGTAGCAATCAGCCCCAGCATTTT. Translating gives CASTFGGGSNQPQHF.